These 20 T cell receptor beta chains were all obtained from the same sample, sequenced in a study of T cell repertoires in cytomegalovirus infection. For these TCRs, the target antigens are not known. TCRdb used MiXCR to reprocess the reads, holding one entry per CDR3 protein. The sample includes some 700,000 distinct CDR3 sequences, 33% of them seen just once. The material was cultured PBMCs, obtained from culture after CMV antigen stimulation. The receptors stem from a human donor in good health (CMV status not recorded). Some clones in this sample may be carry-over from other donors' samples.

There are a few counts of this clonotype. The rearrangement uses TRBV7-9 and TRBJ1-1; D is ambiguous. The ends were cut back, 5 bases at V and 2 bases at J, with 15 bases in the middle. CDR3 length: 15 amino acids. Germline V lookup: CDR1 SEHNR, CDR2 FQNEAQ (reference sequence). The DNA for the CDR3 is TGTGCCAGCAGCCGACGCCAAGAGGGTAACACTGAAGCTTTCTTT. It yields the protein CASSRRQEGNTEAFF.

This clonotype was observed a few times. The chain combines TRBV20-1 with TRBJ2-1, with D maybe TRBD2 (6 bases). V lost 0 bases, J lost 6 bases, and 12 bases lay in between. The CDR3 totals 14 residues. CDR1 DFQATT and CDR2 SNEGSKA come from the germline V gene (reference sequence). The CDR3 reads CSARDAGSPNEQFF. CDR3 nucleotides: TGCAGTGCTAGAGATGCGGGATCCCCCAATGAGCAGTTCTTC.

CDR3 coding DNA: TGTGCCAGCAGTGACAGATCCCAAGCTTTCTTT. Translated: CASSDRSQAFF. The chain employs TRBV6-5 and TRBJ1-1; TRBD1 is a possible D gene (5 bases). Germline lookup yields CDR1 MNHEY and CDR2 SVGAGI. The CDR3 consists of 11 residues. Trimming removed 5 bases at V and 9 bases at J, with 10 bases between.

This clonotype was found a few times. The chain joins TRBV6-5 to TRBJ1-1, with 10 bases that match TRBD1. The germline V gene encodes CDR1 MNHEY and CDR2 SVGAGI. The CDR3 has 14 amino acids. Germline trimming cut 4 bases from V and 5 bases from J; bases unmatched to any gene: 4. CDR3 loop: CASSWGTGETEAFF. CDR3 DNA: TGTGCCAGCAGTTGGGGGACAGGGGAGACTGAAGCTTTCTTT.

Only a few counts were recorded for this clonotype. The J gene is TRBJ2-7, the V gene TRBV19; 16 nucleotides match TRBD2. The CDR3 extends over 16 amino acids. V gave up 7 bases and J gave up 5 bases; unmatched junction bases: 8. CDR1 and CDR2 (germline): LNHDA, SQIVND (reference sequence). The CDR3 DNA follows: TGTGCCAGTAATCCGGGACTAGCGGGAGGGCTGGACGAGCAGTACTTC. This translates into CASNPGLAGGLDEQYF.

This clonotype was recorded at least ten times. The chain has TRBV4-3 and TRBJ2-1; the match to TRBD2 covers 11 bases. With 3 bases clipped from V and 8 bases from J, the junction kept 9 bases outside the gene matches. Germline CDR1 is LGHNA and CDR2 is YSLEER. The CDR3 length is 16 residues. Here the CDR3 DNA reads TGCGCCAGCAGCCAGAGCCCGGGACTAGCGGACGATGAGCAGTTCTTC. Translated, it gives CASSQSPGLADDEQFF.

The chain has TRBV18 and TRBJ1-2; D is perhaps TRBD1 (6 bases). The CDR3 loop spans 12 amino acids. Trimming took off 6 bases at V and 9 bases at J, with 14 bases between the two ends. CDR1 is KGHSH, CDR2 LQKENI, per germline. The CDR3 reads CASSPGGWSYTF. The CDR3 nucleotides read TGTGCCAGCTCGCCGGGGGGCTGGAGCTACACCTTC.

V is TRBV6-1 and J is TRBJ1-5; no clear D. CDR1 and CDR2 (germline): MNHNS, SASEGT. V lost 6 bases to trimming and J lost 5 bases, with 11 bases between them. The CDR3 consists of 13 residues. CDR3 region: CASSPAWDQPQHF. CDR3 DNA sequence: TGTGCCAGCAGCCCCGCGTGGGATCAGCCCCAGCATTTT.

This sequence joins TRBV29-1 and TRBJ2-3; no definite D call. Per germline, CDR1 SQVTM and CDR2 ANQGSEA. The V and J ends lost 3 bases and 5 bases respectively, with 9 bases between them. The CDR3 loop spans 12 amino acids. The DNA of the CDR3 is TGCAGCGTTGACTCAGGATTAGATACGCAGTATTTT. Translating gives CSVDSGLDTQYF.

This clonotype has ten or more counts. The chain joins TRBV7-2 to TRBJ1-5; D is undetermined. CDR3 size: 13 residues. Trimming took off 3 bases at V and 4 bases at J, with 7 bases between the two ends. Germline V CDR1 and CDR2: SGHTA, FQGNSA. CDR3 nucleotide sequence: TGTGCCAGCAGCTTTTTTAGAAATCAGCCCCAGCATTTT. Its protein is CASSFFRNQPQHF.

The chain employs TRBV27 and TRBJ1-5; weak D call: TRBD1 (5 bases). Between the trimmed V and J ends, which lost 0 bases and 6 bases, there was a span of 18 bases. Germline V gene lookup returns CDR1 MNHEY and CDR2 SMNVEV (reference sequence). The CDR3 consists of 17 residues. In DNA, the CDR3 is TGTGCCAGCAGTTTATCGAGGCCGGGCCAGGGACGTCAGCCCCAGCATTTT. Protein product: CASSLSRPGQGRQPQHF.

This clonotype turned up a few times. The gene calls are TRBV5-1 and TRBJ2-1, with 11 bases identical to TRBD2. The CDR3 has 16 residues. Per germline, CDR1 SGHRS and CDR2 YFSETQ. With V trimmed by 4 bases and J by 8 bases, 11 bases remained unmatched. The CDR3 spells CASSRGLAGGMDEQFF. The CDR3, as DNA: TGCGCCAGCAGCCGGGGCCTAGCGGGGGGTATGGATGAGCAGTTCTTC.

This clonotype has just a few counts. V and J are TRBV7-9 and TRBJ1-2; D remains ambiguous. V gave up 3 bases and J gave up 7 bases, with 9 bases separating them. CDR1 and CDR2 from the germline V gene are SEHNR and FQNEAQ (reference sequence). The CDR3 covers 12 residues. CDR3 sequence reads: CASSFRSSGYTF. The CDR3 DNA follows: TGTGCCAGCAGCTTCCGGAGTAGTGGCTACACCTTC.

This clonotype was found a few times. The rearrangement joins TRBV7-9 to TRBJ1-4; D might be TRBD1 (5 bases). The germline gives CDR1 SEHNR, CDR2 FQNEAQ (reference sequence). CDR3 length: 16 amino acids. V lost 0 bases, J lost 8 bases, and 16 bases lay in between. CDR3 residues: CASSLAAGRVREKLFF. The CDR3 DNA is TGTGCCAGCAGCTTAGCGGCAGGGAGAGTAAGAGAAAAACTGTTTTTT.

The V and J genes are TRBV19 and TRBJ2-1; D ambiguous. V was shortened by 5 bases and J by 10 bases, with 12 bases between the two germline ends. There are 12 residues in the CDR3. CDR1 is LNHDA and CDR2 is SQIVND in the germline V gene (reference sequence). The CDR3 DNA reads as TGTGCCAGTAGTCCGCAGACGGACGAGCAGTTCTTC. It is translated as CASSPQTDEQFF.

This clonotype was detected only a few times. The V gene is TRBV12-3 or TRBV12-4, the J gene TRBJ1-2; TRBD1 agrees at 7 bases. V was pared by 6 bases and J by 8 bases, with 9 bases of the junction left unmatched. There are 13 residues in the CDR3. The CDR3 here is CASSLKRGLGYTF. CDR3 nucleotides: TGTGCCAGCAGCTTAAAGAGGGGGCTGGGCTACACCTTC.

This clonotype was observed a handful of times. The gene calls are TRBV15 and TRBJ2-6, with D unclear. Trimming shortened V by 0 bases and J by 1 base, and 10 bases separated the two germline ends. This CDR3 region has 17 residues. From germline, CDR1 is LNHNV and CDR2 YYDKDF (reference sequence). The CDR3 here is CATSRDTGISGANVLTF. CDR3 coding DNA: TGTGCCACCAGCAGAGATACGGGTATATCTGGGGCCAACGTCCTGACTTTC.

This clonotype was counted ten times or more. The V call is TRBV12-3 or TRBV12-4, the J call TRBJ2-7; D ambiguous. The CDR3 has 14 residues. Trimming shortened V by 6 bases and J by 1 base, and 13 bases separated the two germline ends. The CDR3 DNA reads as TGTGCCAGCAGCCTGAGAGGCACTTCCTACGAGCAGTACTTC. The encoded protein is CASSLRGTSYEQYF.

The chain carries TRBV20-1 and TRBJ2-3; 7 nucleotides match TRBD2. The CDR3 totals 14 residues. With V trimmed by 5 bases and J by 5 bases, 10 bases remained unmatched. CDR1 is DFQATT, CDR2 SNEGSKA, per germline (reference sequence). The CDR3 DNA follows: TGCAGTGCTCGGGTGGCGGGAGCAATAGATACGCAGTATTTT. It yields the protein CSARVAGAIDTQYF.

Only a few counts were recorded for this clonotype. The J gene is TRBJ2-1, the V gene TRBV12-3 or TRBV12-4, with TRBD2 identical over 8 bases. The J segment lost 3 bases and the V segment lost 6 bases, leaving 7 bases of the junction unmatched. This CDR3 has 15 residues. In DNA, the CDR3 is TGTGCCAGCAGACTTCCGGGACTAGACTACAATGAGCAGTTCTTC. Amino acid sequence: CASRLPGLDYNEQFF.